The rows below give T cell receptor beta chains drawn from one sample of a study of T cell changes during pregnancy in multiple sclerosis. Sequenced by immunoSEQ multiplex PCR; TCRdb stores in-frame clones only, minus some. The sample consists of about 87,000 clones, just under 95% of them appearing once. Sequenced here: peripheral blood, sampled in the third trimester of pregnancy. Receptors were obtained from a female donor in good health, enrolled as a control in a pregnancy study. The CDR3 runs from the conserved cysteine through the conserved F or W. D genes are given only for firm matches. Clone size appears in some rows only: once, few, many, or a class for an expanded clone.

D gene,J gene,V gene,CDR3 length,clone size,CDR3 DNA,CDR3 protein
TRBD1,TRBJ1-1,TRBV5-1,15,once,TGCGCCAGCAGCTTACAGGGGGCCGGGAACACTGAAGCTTTCTTT,CASSLQGAGNTEAFF
TRBD1,TRBJ2-7,TRBV4-1,15,.,TGCGCCAGCAGCCAGGAGACAGGGCTGAAAGACGAGCAGTACTTC,CASSQETGLKDEQYF
TRBD2,TRBJ2-1,TRBV5-1,16,.,TGCGCCAGCAGCCCAAGACTAGCGGGAGGTAACAATGAGCAGTTCTTC,CASSPRLAGGNNEQFF
TRBD1,TRBJ1-5,TRBV2,13,.,TGTGCCAGCCGGGACAGCGGAAATCAGCCCCAGCATTTT,CASRDSGNQPQHF
.,TRBJ1-5,TRBV4-1,15,.,TGCGCCAGCAGCCAAGATGGCGGGGGTTCCCAGCCCCAGCATTTT,CASSQDGGGSQPQHF
TRBD2,TRBJ2-5,TRBV7-2,14,.,TGTGCCACCCAGACTAGCGGGGTTCAAGAGACCCAGTACTTC,CATQTSGVQETQYF
.,TRBJ2-7,TRBV5-1,14,.,TGCGCCAGCAGCTTAATCGGGGGTTCCTACGAGCAGTACTTC,CASSLIGGSYEQYF
TRBD1,TRBJ2-7,TRBV29-1,13,.,TGCAGCGTCCTCTTGGACAGGGCTATCGAGCAGTACTTC,CSVLLDRAIEQYF
.,TRBJ1-4,TRBV2,15,.,TGTGCCAGCAGCTCCGGGACATCCACGTATGAAAAACTGTTTTTT,CASSSGTSTYEKLFF
TRBD2,TRBJ2-3,TRBV5-1,14,.,TGCGCCAGCACGACTAGCGGGAGCACAGATACGCAGTATTTT,CASTTSGSTDTQYF
.,TRBJ2-2,TRBV5-1,16,.,TGCGCCAGCAGACCTCCGGGACAAGCGAACACCGGGGAGCTGTTTTTT,CASRPPGQANTGELFF
TRBD1,TRBJ1-5,TRBV5-4,15,.,TGTGCCAGCAGCTTGGGCAGGGGGCTCAAGGAGCCCCAGCATTTT,CASSLGRGLKEPQHF
.,TRBJ2-5,TRBV20-1,11,.,TGCAGTGTTAACTCGTTGGAGACCCAGTACTTC,CSVNSLETQYF
.,TRBJ1-1,TRBV6-5,11,few,TGTGCCAGCAGTACCAAGGGGAAAGCTTTCTTT,CASSTKGKAFF
.,TRBJ2-3,TRBV30,12,.,TGTGCCTGGAGTGCAATTTCAGATACGCAGTATTTT,CAWSAISDTQYF
TRBD2,TRBJ2-1,TRBV5-6,17,.,TGTGCCAGCAGCCCCGCTCCGCTAGCGGGAGTATACAATGAGCAGTTCTTC,CASSPAPLAGVYNEQFF
TRBD2,TRBJ2-3,TRBV5-1,13,.,TGCGCCAGCAGCGCGGGAGATGGAGATACGCAGTATTTT,CASSAGDGDTQYF
TRBD2,TRBJ2-3,TRBV14,14,.,TGTGCCAGCAGCCTTAGCGGGAGCCCAGATACGCAGTATTTT,CASSLSGSPDTQYF
.,TRBJ2-7,TRBV9,14,.,TGTGCCAGCAGCGTAGGGGAGAGCCTGAGGGAGCAGTACTTC,CASSVGESLREQYF
.,TRBJ2-1,TRBV7-9,14,.,TGTGCCAGCAGCTTAGGGGGAGAGTTCAATGAGCAGTTCTTC,CASSLGGEFNEQFF
.,TRBJ2-7,TRBV6-5,12,.,TGTGCCAGCGGACAGGAGGGCGACGAGCAGTACTTC,CASGQEGDEQYF
.,TRBJ2-1,TRBV5-1,13,.,TGCGCCAGCAGCTTGGGACAGCTCAATGAGCAGTTCTTC,CASSLGQLNEQFF
.,TRBJ1-6,TRBV6-5,14,once,TGTGCCAGCAGTTACTCGATTGGGAGTTCACCCCTCCACTTT,CASSYSIGSSPLHF
TRBD2,TRBJ2-5,TRBV11-2,14,.,TGTGCCAGCAGCACCCGGACTAGTCAAGAGACCCAGTACTTC,CASSTRTSQETQYF
TRBD1,TRBJ2-4,TRBV6-6,14,.,TGTGCCAGCAGCCCGGGACAGGGGAAAAACATTCAGTACTTC,CASSPGQGKNIQYF
.,TRBJ2-5,TRBV19,13,.,TGTGCCAGTAGTGCTTCTATCGCGAGGGCCCAGTACTTC,CASSASIARAQYF
.,TRBJ2-3,TRBV15,13,.,TGTGCCACCACCTCTCTAGCGACAGATACGCAGTATTTT,CATTSLATDTQYF
TRBD1,TRBJ1-2,TRBV4-1,14,once,TGCGCCAGCAGCCAGGAGGGACAGGGCCGGGGCTACACCTTC,CASSQEGQGRGYTF
.,TRBJ2-7,TRBV28,14,.,TGTGCCAGCATTAGCCCCGCCGGCTCCTACGAGCAGTACTTC,CASISPAGSYEQYF
TRBD2,TRBJ2-3,TRBV9,15,.,TGTGCCAGCAGCGTATCGGGAGGATCGCCAGATACGCAGTATTTT,CASSVSGGSPDTQYF
.,TRBJ2-2,TRBV19,12,.,TGTGCCAGTAGTATTCCGAGGGGGGAGCTGTTTTTT,CASSIPRGELFF
TRBD2,TRBJ2-1,TRBV30,13,.,TGTGCCTGGAGTGGCGGGAGTAGGAATGAGCAGTTCTTC,CAWSGGSRNEQFF
.,TRBJ2-2,TRBV2,14,.,TGTGCCAGCAGACCGACAGCGAACACCGGGGAGCTGTTTTTT,CASRPTANTGELFF
.,TRBJ1-4,TRBV28,16,.,TGTGCCAGCAGTGATTCAAAACAGGGAATTAATGAAAAACTGTTTTTT,CASSDSKQGINEKLFF
TRBD2,TRBJ2-5,TRBV2,14,few,TGTGCCAGCAGAGGGAGGGGACTTGGGGAGACCCAGTACTTC,CASRGRGLGETQYF
TRBD1,TRBJ2-2,TRBV7-9,16,few,TGTGCCAGCCTCGAGGTGGGACAGGGCCGCACCGGGGAGCTGTTTTTT,CASLEVGQGRTGELFF
.,TRBJ2-2,TRBV19,13,.,TGTGCCAGTAGTAACATTCCCACCGGGGAGCTGTTTTTT,CASSNIPTGELFF
.,TRBJ1-1,TRBV4-2,15,.,TGTGCCAGCAGCCAAGGTTGGACACCCAACACTGAAGCTTTCTTT,CASSQGWTPNTEAFF
TRBD2,TRBJ2-5,TRBV2,15,.,TGTGCCAGCAGCAGGGCTGGGGGGGGAATGAGGACCCAGTACTTC,CASSRAGGGMRTQYF
TRBD2,TRBJ2-1,TRBV18,13,.,TGTGCCAGCTCTCCCTCTAGCGGCAATGAGCAGTTCTTC,CASSPSSGNEQFF
TRBD1,TRBJ1-6,TRBV30,14,.,TGTGCCTGGAGCCAAGGGGGCTCCAATTCACCCCTCCACTTT,CAWSQGGSNSPLHF
.,TRBJ2-6,TRBV19,15,.,TGTGCCAGTAGTACCCTCAGCGGTGGGGCCAACGTCCTGACTTTC,CASSTLSGGANVLTF
TRBD1,TRBJ1-5,TRBV28,15,.,TGTGCCAGCAGTCCCGGGGACAGGGGTTTCACGCCCCAGCATTTT,CASSPGDRGFTPQHF
.,TRBJ1-1,TRBV6-5,11,once,TGTGCCAGCAGTGGGGGGGGCAAGCACTTCTTT,CASSGGGKHFF
TRBD2,TRBJ2-3,TRBV4-2,18,.,TGTGCCAGCAGCCCGGGACTAGCGGGCCCGGCGGTGACAGATACGCAGTATTTT,CASSPGLAGPAVTDTQYF
TRBD2,TRBJ2-5,TRBV2,15,.,TGTGCCAGCAGTGAAGGGCGGGAGATCCAAGAGACCCAGTACTTC,CASSEGREIQETQYF
TRBD2,TRBJ2-7,TRBV18,16,.,TGTGCCAGCTCACCACCAATCGGGGTAGCGGGGCTCGGGCAGTACTTC,CASSPPIGVAGLGQYF
.,TRBJ2-1,TRBV2,13,.,TGTGCCAGCAGTGAAGGGACTTTGAATGAGCAGTTCTTC,CASSEGTLNEQFF
TRBD1,TRBJ2-7,TRBV28,15,.,TGTGCCAGCAGGGGACTGGGACAGGACTTTTGGGAGCAGTACTTC,CASRGLGQDFWEQYF
.,TRBJ1-4,TRBV18,15,once,TGTGCCAGCTCATCCTCAGTCGCAACTAATGAAAAACTGTTTTTT,CASSSSVATNEKLFF
TRBD1,TRBJ2-1,TRBV28,14,.,TGTGCCAGCACCGGGACAGGGTATTTGGATGAGCAGTTCTTC,CASTGTGYLDEQFF
TRBD2,TRBJ2-2,TRBV27,17,.,TGTGCCAGCACCAAGGAGGCTAGCGGGAGTGGGACCGGGGAGCTGTTTTTT,CASTKEASGSGTGELFF
TRBD1,TRBJ2-1,TRBV9,16,.,TGTGCCAGCAGCGTACTTGGGGGGACAGGGGGAGGTGAGCAGTTCTTC,CASSVLGGTGGGEQFF
TRBD2,TRBJ2-7,TRBV28,17,.,TGTGCCAGCCGTGTAGCGGGGGGGACAGTCAGCTCCTACGAGCAGTACTTC,CASRVAGGTVSSYEQYF
TRBD2,TRBJ2-5,TRBV6-6,15,.,TGTGCCAGCAGTTACCCTCTGGGGGGGCAAGAGACCCAGTACTTC,CASSYPLGGQETQYF